This T cell receptor beta chain was captured in a study of identifying expanded T cells in peripheral blood. No infections or other immune events were documented during collection. Whole-study findings and limits: Differentially abundant clones: 0.95 to 1.5 between replicates, about 16 at approximately 13 days, less than 20 at four. Clone count variance between roughly 2-week samples rose with total template count.

Germline CDR1 is SGHTS and CDR2 is YDEGEE. Trimming took off 2 bases at V and 6 bases at J, with 14 bases between the two ends. CDR3 length equals 15 residues. Clones were read by immunoSEQ multiplex PCR, and TCRdb kept only the in-frame ones, dropping some. The sample includes tens of thousands of clones, roughly 91% seen only once; the top ten take 15% to 20%. To note about this clone: Its antigen is not known.

This chain joins TRBV5-8 and TRBJ1-4; D is undetermined. Sequences were obtained from blood. This sequence originates from a person aged 18 to 70 in good health. The CDR3, as DNA: TGTGCCAGCAGCTTTTATATTAAAGTAGATGAAAAACTGTTTTTT. This encodes CASSFYIKVDEKLFF.